This record covers a single TCR beta chain. Antigen specificity is unknown. TCRdb used MiXCR to reprocess the reads, holding one entry per CDR3 protein. This table holds roughly 500,000 distinct CDR3 sequences, around 30% found once. This specimen belongs to a study of T cell repertoires in cytomegalovirus infection. Overall study results and limits: The study found HLA-C-restricted CMV-specific TCR beta clonotypes dominating the ex vivo response.

Sequencing used cultured PBMCs, obtained from culture after CMV antigen stimulation. This receptor was identified in a human donor in good health (CMV status not recorded). Some clones in this sample may be carry-over from other donors' samples.

The CDR3 loop reads CASSYPGDIQYF. The CDR3 coding sequence is TGTGCCAGCAGCTACCCAGGGGACATTCAGTACTTC. V and J are TRBV5-6 and TRBJ2-4; perhaps TRBD1 as D (6 bases). V was pared by 3 bases and J by 8 bases, with 9 bases between. Germline V gives CDR1 SGHDT, CDR2 YYEEEE. The CDR3 is 12 residues long. Using reference TRBV5-6 and TRBJ2-4 for the parts outside the CDR3, the full variable domain is DAGVTQSPTHLIKTRGQQVTLRCSPKSGHDTVSWYQQALGQGPQFIFQYYEEEERQRGNFPDRFSGHQFPNYSSELNVNALLLGDSALYLCASSYPGDIQYFGAGTRLSVL.